The next 5 T cell receptor beta chains were all read from a single sample in a study of early T cells in non-severe SARS-CoV-2 infection. MiXCR was run by TCRdb on the 5' RACE reads, yielding one entry per CDR3 protein. Counted here are approximately 30,000 distinct CDR3 sequences, roughly 6.6% occurring once; the ten biggest clones make up 13%. This material consisted of whole blood, taken at baseline. The receptor set was obtained from an adult who was a healthcare worker with PCR-confirmed SARS-CoV-2 infection or an uninfected control (not recorded which).

This clonotype was seen more than once but under ten times. The chain employs TRBV5-1 and TRBJ1-5; D remains unclear. CDR3 size: 13 residues. V was pared by 7 bases and J by 0 bases, with 8 bases between. CDR1 is SGHRS, CDR2 YFSETQ, per germline. The CDR3 DNA reads as TGCGCCAGCTCTCCGGATAGCAATCAGCCCCAGCATTTT. Its protein is CASSPDSNQPQHF.

This clonotype was detected ten times or more. The chain couples TRBV11-2 to TRBJ1-5, with D hard to call. The CDR3 spans 16 residues. V gave up 1 base and J gave up 1 base, with 11 bases separating them. Germline-derived CDR1 and CDR2 are SGHAT and FQNNGV. The CDR3 nucleotides are TGTGCCAGCAGCTTAGGTGACAAGCCAAGCAATCAGCCCCAGCATTTT. Protein: CASSLGDKPSNQPQHF.

This clonotype was counted at least ten times. J is TRBJ2-5 and V is TRBV5-1; TRBD2 matches 7 bases. V shed 3 bases, J shed 5 bases, and the junction held 10 bases outside the gene matches. CDR3 length: 15 residues. The V gene's germline CDR1 is SGHRS and CDR2 YFSETQ. CDR3 residues: CASSSGRVIGETQYF. In DNA, the CDR3 is TGCGCCAGCAGCTCGGGGAGGGTGATCGGGGAGACCCAGTACTTC. Full variable domain (outside the CDR3, taken from reference TRBV5-1 and TRBJ2-5): KAGVTQTPRYLIKTRGQQVTLSCSPISGHRSVSWYQQTPGQGLQFLFEYFSETQRNKGNFPGRFSGRQFSNSRSEMNVSTLELGDSALYLCASSSGRVIGETQYFGPGTRLLVL.

This clonotype was counted only a few times. This chain links TRBV6-2 or TRBV6-3 with TRBJ2-1; TRBD1 aligns across 7 bases. The germline CDR1 and CDR2 sequences are MNHEY and SVGEGT. Losses at the gene ends were 5 bases for V and 4 bases for J; bases not matched to a gene: 2. This CDR3 region has 13 residues. CDR3 in DNA: TGTGCCAGCAGTCCCAGGGGGTACAATGAGCAGTTCTTC. The encoded protein is CASSPRGYNEQFF.

V and J are TRBV29-1 and TRBJ2-3; 7 nucleotides line up with TRBD1. The germline V gene encodes CDR1 SQVTM and CDR2 ANQGSEA. CDR3 length equals 13 residues. After removal of 4 bases from V and 1 base from J, the junction contained 2 bases not matched to a gene. The CDR3 nucleotides read TGCAGCGTTGGAGGGGGCGGCACAGATACGCAGTATTTT. Amino acids: CSVGGGGTDTQYF.